The TCR beta chain described here comes from a study of graft-versus-host responses after intestinal transplantation. Whole-study context: The transplants performed in recipients were multivisceral, liver-intestinal, or isolated intestinal. For 3 to 4 years after anti-thymocyte globulin induction, all recipients took tacrolimus and steroids.

Libraries were prepared by immunoSEQ multiplex PCR; TCRdb keeps only in-frame clonotypes and omits some of them. The data hold tens of thousands of clones, with around nine tenths observed a single time. Concerning this clone: Its cognate antigen is unknown.

Study findings and constraints: GvH clones surfaced in recipient marrow, some emerging earlier in ileum or blood. High graft-versus-host to host-versus-graft clonal ratios were found in allografts of patients who had graft-donor T cell macrochimerism.

This clonotype was sampled from a human patient who received an intestinal transplant, so some T cells may come from the graft donor. The specimen was PBMCs, collected around 61 weeks after intestinal transplantation.

The CDR3 is CASTPQGSGNTIYF. The CDR3 nucleotides are TGTGCCAGCACCCCACAGGGTTCTGGAAACACCATATATTTT. The rearrangement links TRBV7-2 to TRBJ1-3; D perhaps matches TRBD1 (6 bases). CDR3 length: 14 amino acids. Trimming stripped 7 bases from V and 1 base from J, with 11 bases between. Germline lookup yields CDR1 SGHTA and CDR2 FQGNSA.